These 21 T cell receptor beta chains came from one sample sequenced in a study of blood T cells in healthy people across ages. PCR was performed a second time for roughly 7 to 12 cycles using a sample-barcoded 5' primer and a J-beta primer mix. TCRdb re-derived calls from the 5' RACE reads in MiXCR, one entry per CDR3 protein. The sample holds under 1 million distinct CDR3 sequences, roughly 44% seen once. Sequencing was performed on blood. The receptors here all came from a man between 60 and 75 years old in good health.

V is TRBV6-5 and J is TRBJ1-6, with D perhaps TRBD1 (6 bases). Germline CDR1 MNHEY, CDR2 SVGAGI. This CDR3 is built from 12 residues. Between the trimmed V and J ends, which lost 8 bases and 9 bases, there was a span of 11 bases. CDR3 bases: TGTGCCAGCGGTGGGGGCGGTTCACCCCTCCACTTT. Translation: CASGGGGSPLHF.

This chain connects TRBV29-1 to TRBJ1-2; 8 bases map to TRBD1. This CDR3 region has 11 residues. V dropped 4 bases and J dropped 5; count of bases not matched to a gene: 0. The germline V gene encodes CDR1 SQVTM and CDR2 ANQGSEA. CDR3 residues: CSVGQGYGYTF. CDR3 nucleotides: TGCAGCGTTGGACAGGGGTATGGCTACACCTTC. The entire variable domain, with the rest obtained from reference TRBV29-1 and TRBJ1-2, is as follows: SAVISQKPSRDICQRGTSLTIQCQVDSQVTMMFWYRQQPGQSLTLIATANQGSEATYESGFVIDKFPISRPNLTFSTLTVSNMSPEDSSIYLCSVGQGYGYTFGSGTRLTVV.

The gene calls are TRBV6-5 and TRBJ2-3, with D perhaps TRBD1 (6 bases). The CDR3 covers 14 residues. V was clipped by 8 bases and J by 6 bases, with 18 bases between them. The germline V gene has CDR1 MNHEY and CDR2 SVGAGI. Here the CDR3 DNA reads TGTGCCAGCGGTACAGGGAGTTTCGTGGATACGCAGTATTTT. The encoded protein is CASGTGSFVDTQYF.

This clonotype was seen more than once but under ten times. This chain links TRBV20-1 with TRBJ1-6, with no clear D. Germline V gene lookup returns CDR1 DFQATT and CDR2 SNEGSKA (reference sequence). This CDR3 spans 14 amino acids. V was clipped by 5 bases and J by 8 bases, with 16 bases between them. The CDR3 protein is CSAPAEGLYSPLHF. CDR3 DNA: TGCAGTGCTCCAGCAGAGGGTTTATATTCACCCCTCCACTTT.

This clonotype has at least ten counts. The gene calls are TRBV5-1 and TRBJ2-2, with D tentatively TRBD1 (6 bases). The CDR3 consists of 15 residues. Trimming cost V 5 bases and J 3 bases, with 14 bases left between them. Per the germline V gene, CDR1 is SGHRS and CDR2 is YFSETQ. The CDR3: CASSQGFLDTGELFF. The CDR3 region has the DNA TGCGCCAGCAGTCAGGGGTTTTTGGACACCGGGGAGCTGTTTTTT.

The CDR3 sequence: CASSVANQETQYF. The CDR3 region has the DNA TGCGCCAGCAGCGTGGCCAACCAAGAGACCCAGTACTTC. The genes are TRBV5-1 and TRBJ2-5; D remains ambiguous. CDR3 length equals 13 residues. V was shortened by 4 bases and J by 0 bases, with 7 bases between the two germline ends. Germline V gives CDR1 SGHRS, CDR2 YFSETQ. Full variable domain (remainder filled in from reference TRBV5-1 and TRBJ2-5): KAGVTQTPRYLIKTRGQQVTLSCSPISGHRSVSWYQQTPGQGLQFLFEYFSETQRNKGNFPGRFSGRQFSNSRSEMNVSTLELGDSALYLCASSVANQETQYFGPGTRLLVL.

V is TRBV6-6 and J is TRBJ2-7; 7 bases are shared with TRBD1. J was trimmed by 6 bases and V by 7 bases; bases with no gene match: 12. CDR1 is MNHNY, CDR2 SVGAGI, per germline (reference sequence). CDR3 length: 14 residues. The CDR3 spells CASKTRQGMGEQYF. CDR3 coding DNA: TGTGCCAGCAAAACCAGACAGGGTATGGGCGAGCAGTACTTC.

The chain uses TRBV6-6 and TRBJ1-2; D remains ambiguous. Trimming pared 6 bases from V and 2 bases from J, leaving 13 bases between. The germline V gene has CDR1 MNHNY and CDR2 SVGAGI (reference sequence). The CDR3 contains 14 residues. CDR3: CASRPPSGNYGYTF. CDR3 sequence (DNA): TGTGCCAGCAGGCCTCCATCGGGGAACTATGGCTACACCTTC.

This chain uses TRBV5-1 with TRBJ2-3; 8 nucleotides line up with TRBD1. The CDR3 has 15 residues. Germline lookup yields CDR1 SGHRS and CDR2 YFSETQ. The trim removed 4 bases at V and 1 base at J, leaving 5 bases unmatched. For the CDR3, the DNA is TGCGCCAGCAGCCGACAGGGGTGGGGCACAGATACGCAGTATTTT. It specifies CASSRQGWGTDTQYF. Together with reference TRBV5-1 and TRBJ2-3, the CDR3 gives the full variable domain: KAGVTQTPRYLIKTRGQQVTLSCSPISGHRSVSWYQQTPGQGLQFLFEYFSETQRNKGNFPGRFSGRQFSNSRSEMNVSTLELGDSALYLCASSRQGWGTDTQYFGPGTRLTVL.

The chain employs TRBV20-1 and TRBJ1-1; 7 bases agree with TRBD1. Germline CDR1 DFQATT, CDR2 SNEGSKA (reference sequence). The CDR3 has 12 residues. The CDR3 DNA reads as TGCAGCCTCACAGGGGACACCACTGAAGCTTTCTTT. Translation: CSLTGDTTEAFF.

The V gene is TRBV9, the J gene TRBJ2-7, with D perhaps TRBD2 (6 bases). With 0 bases removed from V and 4 bases from J, the gap between germline ends came to 14 bases. The germline gives CDR1 SGDLS, CDR2 YYNGEE. The CDR3 is 15 residues long. The CDR3 DNA sequence: TGTGCCAGCAGCGTAGACGGGGACTCGGCTTACGAGCAGTACTTC. It codes for CASSVDGDSAYEQYF.

CDR3 coding DNA: TGTGCCAGCAGCTCAGCATCTATAACCCTACGGGAGCAGTACTTC. Protein sequence: CASSSASITLREQYF. J is TRBJ2-5 and V is TRBV7-2; perhaps TRBD2 as D (6 bases). Germline values: CDR1 SGHTA, CDR2 FQGNSA. The CDR3 consists of 15 residues. Trimming left V 4 bases short and J 11 bases short, with 23 bases between.

The J gene is TRBJ2-1, the V gene TRBV7-6; 9 positions agree with TRBD2. This CDR3 contains 14 residues. V shed 6 bases and J 7 bases; nucleotides not matched to a gene: 7. In germline, CDR1 is SGHVS, CDR2 FNYEAQ. CDR3 in amino acids: CASSIARGGNEQFF. CDR3 DNA: TGTGCCAGCAGTATCGCGCGGGGGGGAAATGAGCAGTTCTTC.

The chain has TRBV7-9 and TRBJ2-1; TRBD2 agrees at 12 bases. Germline-derived CDR1 and CDR2 are SEHNR and FQNEAQ (reference sequence). CDR3 length: 16 residues. V lost 4 bases and J lost 6; bases outside the gene matches: 7. The CDR3 sequence: CASSSLAGGHINEQFF. The CDR3 nucleotides read TGTGCCAGCAGCTCACTAGCGGGGGGCCATATCAATGAGCAGTTCTTC. The full variable domain, in which reference TRBV7-9 and TRBJ2-1 provide the parts outside the CDR3, is DTGVSQNPRHKITKRGQNVTFRCDPISEHNRLYWYRQTLGQGPEFLTYFQNEAQLEKSRLLSDRFSAERPKGSFSTLEIQRTEQGDSAMYLCASSSLAGGHINEQFFGPGTRLTVL.

The chain is built from TRBV12-3 or TRBV12-4 and TRBJ2-1, with 9 nucleotides matching TRBD2. The CDR3 runs 15 residues. The V gene end was trimmed by 5 bases and the J gene end by 2 bases; junction bases not matched to a gene: 4. The chain's CDR3 is CASSQSGGPYNEQFF. The DNA of the CDR3 is TGTGCCAGCAGTCAGAGCGGGGGGCCCTACAATGAGCAGTTCTTC.

The chain has TRBV27 and TRBJ1-2, with 7 nucleotides matching TRBD1. The V segment lost 5 bases and the J segment 4 bases; nucleotides outside the gene matches: 10. This CDR3 has 15 residues. CDR1 is MNHEY, CDR2 SMNVEV, per germline (reference sequence). The CDR3 loop reads CASSQAAGQSYGYTF. The DNA of the CDR3 is TGTGCCAGCAGTCAAGCTGCGGGACAGAGCTATGGCTACACCTTC.

The rearrangement joins TRBV19 to TRBJ2-3, with TRBD1 matching over 7 bases. This CDR3 has 17 amino acids. Germline CDR1 reads LNHDA; CDR2 reads SQIVND (reference sequence). The junction had 15 bases not matched to a gene; V was cut back by 7 bases and J by 2 bases. The CDR3 coding sequence is TGTGCCAGTACCCCAAGGGGCGCAGGGGGTACCACAGATACGCAGTATTTT. The encoded protein is CASTPRGAGGTTDTQYF.

The chain employs TRBV20-1 and TRBJ2-7, with TRBD2 matching over 10 bases. The CDR3 consists of 15 residues. After removal of 0 bases from V and 3 bases from J, the junction contained 5 bases not matched to a gene. Germline V gene data show CDR1 as DFQATT and CDR2 as SNEGSKA (reference sequence). CDR3 bases: TGCAGTGCTAGAGATCCTAGGACTAGCGGCTACGAGCAGTACTTC. Its protein product is CSARDPRTSGYEQYF.

The chain uses TRBV7-6 and TRBJ2-6; D gene ambiguous. The CDR3 is made up of 16 amino acids. Germline V CDR1 and CDR2: SGHVS, FNYEAQ. Trimming pared 0 bases from V and 0 bases from J, leaving 6 bases between. CDR3 nucleotides: TGTGCCAGCAGCTTAGCGAGTGACTCTGGGGCCAACGTCCTGACTTTC. Its translation: CASSLASDSGANVLTF. Full variable domain (remainder filled in from reference TRBV7-6 and TRBJ2-6): GAGVSQSPRYKVTKRGQDVALRCDPISGHVSLYWYRQALGQGPEFLTYFNYEAQQDKSGLPNDRFSAERPEGSISTLTIQRTEQRDSAMYRCASSLASDSGANVLTFGAGSRLTVL.

Only a few counts were recorded for this clonotype. The chain joins TRBV7-9 to TRBJ2-7, with 7 bases aligning to TRBD1. Germline V gives CDR1 SEHNR, CDR2 FQNEAQ (reference sequence). Trimming at V came to 5 bases and at J to 0 bases, leaving 4 bases not matched to a gene. This CDR3 region has 14 residues. CDR3: CASSGRGSSYEQYF. Written as DNA, the CDR3 is TGTGCCAGCAGCGGCAGGGGGAGCTCCTACGAGCAGTACTTC.

This rearrangement joins TRBV18 to TRBJ2-1; 10 positions match TRBD1. V shed 2 bases, J shed 5 bases, and the junction held 6 bases outside the gene matches. This CDR3 region has 16 residues. Germline V lookup: CDR1 KGHSH, CDR2 LQKENI. CDR3 sequence reads: CASSPMGQGTDNEQFF. The DNA for the CDR3 is TGTGCCAGCTCACCAATGGGACAGGGGACCGACAATGAGCAGTTCTTC.